This T cell receptor beta chain appears in the sequencing data of a study of patients and donors after allogeneic stem cell transplantation. CDR1 is LGHNA and CDR2 is YSLEER in the germline V gene. V lost 4 bases and J lost 3, with 22 bases in between. This CDR3 is 18 amino acids long. TCRdb used MiXCR to reprocess the RT-PCR reads, holding one entry per CDR3 protein. The profile shows about 160,000 distinct CDR3 sequences, approximately 24% of them singletons. This clonotype has just a few counts. The TCR originated in a human donor who was either an allogeneic HSCT recipient or a stem cell or donor lymphocyte infusion donor (not recorded which). It is not recorded whose cells these are; they may come from a transplant donor. Sequencing input: blood, either unsorted or a sorted T cell fraction (not recorded which). The chain is built from TRBV4-3 and TRBJ1-3; D is perhaps TRBD1 (6 bases). The CDR3 spells CASSPTWRGGADGNTIYF. As DNA, the CDR3 is TGCGCCAGCAGCCCAACCTGGAGGGGGGGCGCAGATGGAAACACCATATATTTT.